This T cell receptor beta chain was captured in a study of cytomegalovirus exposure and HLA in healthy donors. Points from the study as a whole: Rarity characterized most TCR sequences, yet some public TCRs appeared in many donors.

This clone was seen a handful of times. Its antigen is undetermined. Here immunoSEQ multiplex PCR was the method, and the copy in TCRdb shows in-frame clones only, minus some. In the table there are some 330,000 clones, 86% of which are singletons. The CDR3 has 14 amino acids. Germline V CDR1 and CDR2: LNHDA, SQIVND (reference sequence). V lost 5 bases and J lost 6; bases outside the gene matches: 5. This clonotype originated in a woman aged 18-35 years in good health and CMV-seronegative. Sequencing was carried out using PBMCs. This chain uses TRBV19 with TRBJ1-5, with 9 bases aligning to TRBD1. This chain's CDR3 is CASSPDRGGQPQHF. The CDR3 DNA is TGTGCCAGTAGTCCGGACAGGGGTGGTCAGCCCCAGCATTTT.